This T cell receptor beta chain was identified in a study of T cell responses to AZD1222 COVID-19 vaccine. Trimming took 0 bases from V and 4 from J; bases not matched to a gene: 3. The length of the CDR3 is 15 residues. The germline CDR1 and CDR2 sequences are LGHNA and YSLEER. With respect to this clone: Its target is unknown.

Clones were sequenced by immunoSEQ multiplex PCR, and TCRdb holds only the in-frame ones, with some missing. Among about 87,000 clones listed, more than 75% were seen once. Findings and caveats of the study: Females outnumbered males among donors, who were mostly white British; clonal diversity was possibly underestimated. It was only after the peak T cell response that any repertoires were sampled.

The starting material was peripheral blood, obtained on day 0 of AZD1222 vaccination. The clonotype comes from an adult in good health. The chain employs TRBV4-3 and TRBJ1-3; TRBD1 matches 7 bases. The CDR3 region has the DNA TGCGCCAGCAGCCAAGATGGGACAGTCGGAAACACCATATATTTT. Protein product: CASSQDGTVGNTIYF.